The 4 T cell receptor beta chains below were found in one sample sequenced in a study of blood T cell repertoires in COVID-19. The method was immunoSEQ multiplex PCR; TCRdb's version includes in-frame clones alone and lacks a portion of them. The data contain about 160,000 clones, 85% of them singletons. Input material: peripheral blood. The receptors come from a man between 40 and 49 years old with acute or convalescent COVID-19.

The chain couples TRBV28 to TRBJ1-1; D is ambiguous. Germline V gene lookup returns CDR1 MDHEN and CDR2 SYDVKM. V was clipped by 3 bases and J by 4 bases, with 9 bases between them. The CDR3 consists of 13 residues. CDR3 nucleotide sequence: TGTGCCAGCAGTTTCGGAGGCCGCACTGAAGCTTTCTTT. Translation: CASSFGGRTEAFF.

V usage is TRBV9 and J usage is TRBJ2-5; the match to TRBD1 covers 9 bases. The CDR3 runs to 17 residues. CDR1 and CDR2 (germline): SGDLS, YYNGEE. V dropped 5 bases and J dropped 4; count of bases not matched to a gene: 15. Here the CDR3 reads CASSLTGTGPLGETQYF. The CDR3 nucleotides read TGTGCCAGCAGTCTAACCGGGACAGGGCCGCTAGGAGAGACCCAGTACTTC.

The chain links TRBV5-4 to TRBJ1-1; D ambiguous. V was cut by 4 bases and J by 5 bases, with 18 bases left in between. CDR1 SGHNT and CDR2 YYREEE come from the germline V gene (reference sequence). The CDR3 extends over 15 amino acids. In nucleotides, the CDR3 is TGTGCCAGCAGCCCCGAACCGACATCGGAAACTGAAGCTTTCTTT. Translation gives CASSPEPTSETEAFF.

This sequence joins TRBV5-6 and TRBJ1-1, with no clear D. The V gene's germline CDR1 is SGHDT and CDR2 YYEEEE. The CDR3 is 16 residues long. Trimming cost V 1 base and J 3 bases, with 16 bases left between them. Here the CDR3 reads CASSLLAAPGYTEAFF. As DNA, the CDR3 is TGTGCCAGCAGCTTGCTGGCGGCCCCTGGGTACACTGAAGCTTTCTTT.